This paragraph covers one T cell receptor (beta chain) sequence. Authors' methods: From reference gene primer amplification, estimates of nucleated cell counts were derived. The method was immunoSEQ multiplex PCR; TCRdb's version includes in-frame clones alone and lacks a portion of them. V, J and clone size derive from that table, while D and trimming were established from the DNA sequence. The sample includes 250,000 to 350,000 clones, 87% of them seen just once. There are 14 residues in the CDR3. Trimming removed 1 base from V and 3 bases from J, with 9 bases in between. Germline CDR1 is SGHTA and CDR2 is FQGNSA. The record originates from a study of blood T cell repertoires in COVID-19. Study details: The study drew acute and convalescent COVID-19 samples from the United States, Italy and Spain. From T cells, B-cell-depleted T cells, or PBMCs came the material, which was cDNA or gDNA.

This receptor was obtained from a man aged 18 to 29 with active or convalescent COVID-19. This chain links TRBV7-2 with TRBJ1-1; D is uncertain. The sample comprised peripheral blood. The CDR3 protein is CASSLVFRDTEAFF. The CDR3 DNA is TGTGCCAGCAGCTTAGTATTCCGAGACACTGAAGCTTTCTTT.